This T cell receptor (beta chain) was captured in a study of OX40 agonist ivuxolimab in advanced cancers. On the study more broadly: Recorded diagnoses for dose-escalation patients were hepatocellular carcinoma, melanoma, renal cell or head and neck cancer. Patients achieving partial responses numbered three: one hepatocellular carcinoma case and two cutaneous melanoma cases.

Overall study findings and caveats: Clonal expansion from baseline to week 6 occurred in both CD4+ and CD8+ T cells. Some of the nonresponding patients also showed low levels of normalized T-cell clonal expansion.

Clones were sequenced by immunoSEQ multiplex PCR, and TCRdb holds only the in-frame ones, with some missing. The sample records roughly 32,000 clones, nearly 95% being singletons. The CDR3 contains 13 residues. Germline lookup yields CDR1 LNHDA and CDR2 SQIVND (reference sequence). With V trimmed by 6 bases and J by 8 bases, 7 bases remained unmatched. In the case of this clone: Its antigen remains unknown.

The sequenced sample was CD4+ or CD8+ T cells sorted from blood, obtained in a trial of the OX40 agonist ivuxolimab. This chain uses TRBV19 with TRBJ2-1; 7 bases align to TRBD1. This TCR came from an adult with an advanced solid tumor such as melanoma, head and neck, liver or kidney cancer. This chain's CDR3 is CASRRQGDYEQFF. CDR3 coding DNA: TGTGCCAGTAGGCGACAGGGAGACTATGAGCAGTTCTTC.